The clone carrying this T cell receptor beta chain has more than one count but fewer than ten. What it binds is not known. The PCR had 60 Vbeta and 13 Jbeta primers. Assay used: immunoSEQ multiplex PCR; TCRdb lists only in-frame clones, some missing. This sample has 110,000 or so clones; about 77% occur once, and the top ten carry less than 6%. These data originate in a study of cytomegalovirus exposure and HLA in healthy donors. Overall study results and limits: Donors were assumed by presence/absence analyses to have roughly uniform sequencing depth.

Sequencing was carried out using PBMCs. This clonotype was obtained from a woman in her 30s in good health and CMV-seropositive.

The CDR3 spells CASSDITGFYGYTF. The CDR3 DNA sequence: TGTGCCAGCAGTGATATAACAGGGTTCTATGGCTACACCTTC. The genes are TRBV6-1 and TRBJ1-2; a possible D gene is TRBD1 (6 bases). Germline CDR1 and CDR2: MNHNS and SASEGT. CDR3 length equals 14 residues. V was cut by 3 bases and J by 4 bases, with 12 bases left in between.